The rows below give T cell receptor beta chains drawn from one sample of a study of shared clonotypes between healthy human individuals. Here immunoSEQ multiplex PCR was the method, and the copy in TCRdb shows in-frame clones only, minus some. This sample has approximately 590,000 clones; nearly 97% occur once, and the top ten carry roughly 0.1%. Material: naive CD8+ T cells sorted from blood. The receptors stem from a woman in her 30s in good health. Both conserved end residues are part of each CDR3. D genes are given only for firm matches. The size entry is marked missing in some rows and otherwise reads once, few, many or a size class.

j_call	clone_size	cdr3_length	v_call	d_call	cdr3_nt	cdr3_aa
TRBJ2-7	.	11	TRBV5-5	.	TGTGCCAGCAGTTCGAGGTACGAGCAGTACTTC	CASSSRYEQYF
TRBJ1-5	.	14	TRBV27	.	TGTGCCAGCAGTTTTGGGGGTTTACTTCAGCCCCAGCATTTT	CASSFGGLLQPQHF
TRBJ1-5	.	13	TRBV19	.	TGTGCCAGTAGGGAATATAGCAATCAGCCCCAGCATTTT	CASREYSNQPQHF
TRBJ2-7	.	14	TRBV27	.	TGTGCCAGCAGTCCAGGGATTAGGGCCGCCGAGCAGTACTTC	CASSPGIRAAEQYF
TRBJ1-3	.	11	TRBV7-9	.	TGTGCCAGCGTCTCTGGAAACACCATATATTTT	CASVSGNTIYF
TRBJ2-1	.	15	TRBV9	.	TGTGCCAGCAGCGTAGGGAAGGGGGCCTACAATGAGCAGTTCTTC	CASSVGKGAYNEQFF
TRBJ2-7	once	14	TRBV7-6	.	TGTGCCAGCAGCTTCCGCAGGAGCTCCTACGAGCAGTACTTC	CASSFRRSSYEQYF
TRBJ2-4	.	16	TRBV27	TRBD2	TGTGCCAGCAGTCCCCCCCCGGGAGGGGCCAAAAACATTCAGTACTTC	CASSPPPGGAKNIQYF
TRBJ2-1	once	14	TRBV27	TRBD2	TGTGCCAGCAGTCTTAGACTAGCTAACGGTGAGCAGTTCTTC	CASSLRLANGEQFF
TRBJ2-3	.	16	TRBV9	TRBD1	TGTGCCAGCAGCGTAGAGGGACAGGGGAGCACAGATACGCAGTATTTT	CASSVEGQGSTDTQYF